This T cell receptor (delta chain) was retrieved from a study of Vδ1+ human thymocytes. Study-level findings and limits: Unexpected Vdelta2 sequences could cause misinterpretation of bulk repertoire data. Thymic TRG and TRD repertoires appeared highly polyclonal, with Gaussian CDR3 length distributions. Unlike peripheral blood Vdelta1+ controls, thymic delta-chain sequences included around 21% Vdelta2 and few Vdelta3.

Sequences come from RNA converted to cDNA by reverse transcription. Pooled V-gene forward primers with one constant-region reverse primer generated the CDR3 amplicons by multiplex PCR. TCRdb fed the multiplex PCR reads into CATT to redo clone calling. The sample records about 55,000 delta-chain clones, 15% being singletons. Germline trimming cut 3 bases from V and 2 bases from J; bases unmatched to any gene: 17. In germline, CDR1 is TSWWSYY, CDR2 QGS. The length of the CDR3 is 19 residues. There are a few counts of this clone. The target antigen is unknown. After alphabeta T cell depletion, CD3+ Vdelta1+ Vdelta2- thymocytes were sorted.

The source is a boy under two years old who had congenital heart surgery. Source material: Vdelta1+ gamma-delta thymocytes from the thymus. Documented subset: FACS-sorted CD3+ TCRalphabeta- TCRVdelta1+ TCRVdelta2- thymocytes. The chain combines TRDV1 with TRDJ1; 8 bases are shared with TRDD3. The CDR3: CALGEPRRPTVGDTDKLIF. DNA of the CDR3: TGTGCTCTTGGGGAGCCCCGGCGGCCTACAGTGGGGGATACCGATAAACTCATCTTT.